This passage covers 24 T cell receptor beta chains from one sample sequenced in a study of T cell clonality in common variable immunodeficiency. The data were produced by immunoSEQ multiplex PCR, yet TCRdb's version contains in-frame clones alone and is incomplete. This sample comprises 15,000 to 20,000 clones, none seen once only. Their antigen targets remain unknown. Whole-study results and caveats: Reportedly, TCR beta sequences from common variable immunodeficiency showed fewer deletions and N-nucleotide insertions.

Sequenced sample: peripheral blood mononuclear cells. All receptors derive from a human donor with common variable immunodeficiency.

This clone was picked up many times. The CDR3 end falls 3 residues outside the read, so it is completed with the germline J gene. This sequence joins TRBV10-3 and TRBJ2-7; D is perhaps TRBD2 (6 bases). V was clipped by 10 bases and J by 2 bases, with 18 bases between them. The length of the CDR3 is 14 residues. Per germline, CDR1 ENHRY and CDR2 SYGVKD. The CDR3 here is CATSLGDFPYEQYF. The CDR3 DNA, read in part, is TGTGCCACCTCCCTTGGGGACTTCCCCTACGAG.

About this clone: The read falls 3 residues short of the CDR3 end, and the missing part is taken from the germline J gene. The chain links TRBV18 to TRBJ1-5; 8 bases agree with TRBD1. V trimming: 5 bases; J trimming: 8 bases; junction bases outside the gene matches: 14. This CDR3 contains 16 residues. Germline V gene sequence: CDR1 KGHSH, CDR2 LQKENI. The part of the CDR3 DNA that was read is TGTGCCAGCTCATCTACGCAGGGGGCAGGAAGTAAGCCC. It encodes CASSSTQGAGSKP. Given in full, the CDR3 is CASSSTQGAGSKPQHF.

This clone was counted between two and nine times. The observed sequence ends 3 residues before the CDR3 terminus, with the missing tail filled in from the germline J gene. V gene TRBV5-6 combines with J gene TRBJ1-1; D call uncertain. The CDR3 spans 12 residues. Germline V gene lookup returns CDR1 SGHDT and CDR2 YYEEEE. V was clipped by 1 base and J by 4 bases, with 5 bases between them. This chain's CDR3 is CASSLWLTEAFF. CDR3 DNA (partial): TGTGCCAGCAGCTTGTGGCTCACTGAA.

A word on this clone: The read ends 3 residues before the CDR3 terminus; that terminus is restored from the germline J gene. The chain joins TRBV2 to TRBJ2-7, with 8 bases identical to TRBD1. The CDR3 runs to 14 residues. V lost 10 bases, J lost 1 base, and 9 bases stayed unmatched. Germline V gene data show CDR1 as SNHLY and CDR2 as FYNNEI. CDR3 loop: CATTRQGASYEQYF. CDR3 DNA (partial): TGTGCCACCACTCGGCAGGGGGCTTCCTACGAG.

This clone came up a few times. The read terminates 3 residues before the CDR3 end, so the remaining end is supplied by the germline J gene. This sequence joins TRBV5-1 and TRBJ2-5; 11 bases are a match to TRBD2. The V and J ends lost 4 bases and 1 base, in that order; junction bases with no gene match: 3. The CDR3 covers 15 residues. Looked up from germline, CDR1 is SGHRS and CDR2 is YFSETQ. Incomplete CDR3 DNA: TGCGCCAGCAGCGGACTAGCGGGTTCCCAAGAGACC. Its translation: CASSGLAGSQET. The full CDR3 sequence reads CASSGLAGSQETQYF.

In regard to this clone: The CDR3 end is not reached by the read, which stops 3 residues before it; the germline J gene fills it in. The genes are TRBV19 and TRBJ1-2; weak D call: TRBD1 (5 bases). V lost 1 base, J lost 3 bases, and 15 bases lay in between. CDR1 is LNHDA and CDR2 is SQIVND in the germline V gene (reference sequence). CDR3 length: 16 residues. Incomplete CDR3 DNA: TGTGCCAGTAGTATAGTTCCAGGGCCTACTTACTATGGC. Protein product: CASSIVPGPTYYG. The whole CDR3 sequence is CASSIVPGPTYYGYTF.

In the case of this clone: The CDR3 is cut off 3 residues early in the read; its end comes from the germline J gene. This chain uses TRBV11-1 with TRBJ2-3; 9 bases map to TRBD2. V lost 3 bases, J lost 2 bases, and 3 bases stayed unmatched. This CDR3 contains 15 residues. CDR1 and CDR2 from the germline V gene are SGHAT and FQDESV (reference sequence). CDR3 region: CASSLERGVTDTQYF. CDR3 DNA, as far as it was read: TGTGCCAGCAGCTTGGAGCGGGGGGTCACAGATACG.

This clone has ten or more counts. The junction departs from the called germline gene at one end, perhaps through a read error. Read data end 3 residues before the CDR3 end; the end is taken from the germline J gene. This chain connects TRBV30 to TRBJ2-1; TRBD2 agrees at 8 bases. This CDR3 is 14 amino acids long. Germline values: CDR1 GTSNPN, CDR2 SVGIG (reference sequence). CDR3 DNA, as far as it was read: TGTGCCTGGTCACGGACTAGCTCCAACAATGAG. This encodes CAWSRTSSNNE. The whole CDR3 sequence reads CAWSRTSSNNEQFF.

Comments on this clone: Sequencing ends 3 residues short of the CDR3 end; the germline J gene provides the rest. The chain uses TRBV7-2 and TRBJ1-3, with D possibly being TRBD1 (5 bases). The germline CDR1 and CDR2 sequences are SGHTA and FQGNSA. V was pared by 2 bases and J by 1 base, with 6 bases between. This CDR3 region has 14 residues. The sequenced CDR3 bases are TGTGCCAGCAGCTTACAGGGATCTGGAAACACC. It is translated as CASSLQGSGNT. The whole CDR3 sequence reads CASSLQGSGNTIYF. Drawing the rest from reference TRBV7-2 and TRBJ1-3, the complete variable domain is GAGVSQSPSNKVTEKGKDVELRCDPISGHTALYWYRQSLGQGLEFLIYFQGNSAPDKSGLPSDRFSAERTGGSVSTLTIQRTQQEDSAVYLCASSLQGSGNTIYFGEGSWLTVV.

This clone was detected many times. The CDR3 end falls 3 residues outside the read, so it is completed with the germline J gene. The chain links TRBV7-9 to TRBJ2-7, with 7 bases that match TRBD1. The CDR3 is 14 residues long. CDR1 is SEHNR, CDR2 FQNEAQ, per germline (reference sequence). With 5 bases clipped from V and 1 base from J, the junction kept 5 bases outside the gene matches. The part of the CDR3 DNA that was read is TGTGCCAGCAGCCTCCCGGACAGGTCCTACGAG. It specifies CASSLPDRSYE. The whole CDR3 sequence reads CASSLPDRSYEQYF.

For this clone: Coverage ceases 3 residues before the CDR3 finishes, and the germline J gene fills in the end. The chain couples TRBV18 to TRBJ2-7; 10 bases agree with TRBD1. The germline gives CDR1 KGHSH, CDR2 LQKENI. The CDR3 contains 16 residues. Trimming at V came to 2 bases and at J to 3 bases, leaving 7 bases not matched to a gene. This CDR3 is CASSPITTGGLYEQYF. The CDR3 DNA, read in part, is TGTGCCAGCTCACCAATCACGACAGGGGGCCTCTACGAG. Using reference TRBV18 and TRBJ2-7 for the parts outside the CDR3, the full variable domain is NAGVMQNPRHLVRRRGQEARLRCSPMKGHSHVYWYRQLPEEGLKFMVYLQKENIIDESGMPKERFSAEFPKEGPSILRIQQVVRGDSAAYFCASSPITTGGLYEQYFGPGTRLTVT.

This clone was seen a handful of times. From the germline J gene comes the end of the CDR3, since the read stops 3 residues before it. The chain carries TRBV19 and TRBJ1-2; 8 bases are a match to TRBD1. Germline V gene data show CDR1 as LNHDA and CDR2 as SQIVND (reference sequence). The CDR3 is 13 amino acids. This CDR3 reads CASSIDRGSGYTF. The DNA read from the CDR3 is TGTGCCAGTAGTATCGACAGGGGATCGGGC.

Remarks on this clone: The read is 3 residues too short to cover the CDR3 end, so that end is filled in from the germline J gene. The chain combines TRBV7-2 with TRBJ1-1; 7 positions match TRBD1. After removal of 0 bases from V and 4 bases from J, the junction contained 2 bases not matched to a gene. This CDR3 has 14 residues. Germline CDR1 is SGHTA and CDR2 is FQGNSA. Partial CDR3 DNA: TGTGCCAGCAGCTTAGCCACAGGGGTCACTGAA. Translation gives CASSLATGVTE. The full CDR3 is CASSLATGVTEAFF.

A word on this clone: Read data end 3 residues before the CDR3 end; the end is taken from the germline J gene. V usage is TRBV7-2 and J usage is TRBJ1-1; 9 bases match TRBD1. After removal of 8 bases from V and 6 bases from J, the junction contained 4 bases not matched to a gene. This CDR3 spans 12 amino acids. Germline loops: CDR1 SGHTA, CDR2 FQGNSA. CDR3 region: CASLRQGAEAFF. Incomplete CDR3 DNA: TGTGCCAGCCTGAGACAGGGGGCTGAA.

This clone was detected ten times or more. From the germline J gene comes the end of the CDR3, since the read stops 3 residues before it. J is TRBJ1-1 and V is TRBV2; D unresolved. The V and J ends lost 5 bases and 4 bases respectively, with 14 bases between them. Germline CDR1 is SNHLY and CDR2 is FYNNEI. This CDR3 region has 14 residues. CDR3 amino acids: CASSPKGIITEAFF. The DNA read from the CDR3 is TGTGCCAGCAGTCCTAAGGGTATCATCACTGAA.

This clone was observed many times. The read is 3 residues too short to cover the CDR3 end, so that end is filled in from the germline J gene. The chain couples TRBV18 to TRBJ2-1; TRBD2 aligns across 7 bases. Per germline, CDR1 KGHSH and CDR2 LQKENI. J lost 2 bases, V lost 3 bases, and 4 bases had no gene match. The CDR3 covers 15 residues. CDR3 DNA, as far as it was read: TGTGCCAGCTCACCCGGGGGGAGCACCTACAATGAG. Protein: CASSPGGSTYNE. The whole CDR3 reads CASSPGGSTYNEQFF. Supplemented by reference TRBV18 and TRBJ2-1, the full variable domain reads NAGVMQNPRHLVRRRGQEARLRCSPMKGHSHVYWYRQLPEEGLKFMVYLQKENIIDESGMPKERFSAEFPKEGPSILRIQQVVRGDSAAYFCASSPGGSTYNEQFFGPGTRLTVL.

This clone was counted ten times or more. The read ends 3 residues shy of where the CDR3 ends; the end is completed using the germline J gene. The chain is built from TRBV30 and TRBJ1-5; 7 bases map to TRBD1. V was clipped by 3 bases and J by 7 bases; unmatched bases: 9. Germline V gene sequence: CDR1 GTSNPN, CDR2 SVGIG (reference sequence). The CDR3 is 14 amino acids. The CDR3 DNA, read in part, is TGTGCCTGGAGCGGAGGGACAGTCAACCAGCCC. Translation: CAWSGGTVNQP. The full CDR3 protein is CAWSGGTVNQPQHF. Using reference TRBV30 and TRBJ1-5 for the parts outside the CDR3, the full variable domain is SQTIHQWPATLVQPVGSPLSLECTVEGTSNPNLYWYRQAAGRGLQLLFYSVGIGQISSEVPQNLSASRPQDRQFILSSKKLLLSDSGFYLCAWSGGTVNQPQHFGDGTRLSIL.

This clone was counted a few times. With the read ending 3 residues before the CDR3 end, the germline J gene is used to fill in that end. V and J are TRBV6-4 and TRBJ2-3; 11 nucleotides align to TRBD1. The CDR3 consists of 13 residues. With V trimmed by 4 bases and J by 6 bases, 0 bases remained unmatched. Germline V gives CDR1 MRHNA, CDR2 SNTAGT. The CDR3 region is CASSGTGGDTQYF. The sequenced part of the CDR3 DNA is TGTGCCAGCAGTGGGACAGGGGGCGATACG.

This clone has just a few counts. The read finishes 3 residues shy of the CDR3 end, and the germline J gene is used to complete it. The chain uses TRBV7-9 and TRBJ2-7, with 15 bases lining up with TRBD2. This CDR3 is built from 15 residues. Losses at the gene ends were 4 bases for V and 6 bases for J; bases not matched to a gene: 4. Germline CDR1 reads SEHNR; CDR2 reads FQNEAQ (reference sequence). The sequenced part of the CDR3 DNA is TGTGCCAGCAGCTCACCGGGACTAGCGGGAGGCGAG. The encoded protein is CASSSPGLAGGE. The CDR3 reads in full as CASSSPGLAGGEQYF.

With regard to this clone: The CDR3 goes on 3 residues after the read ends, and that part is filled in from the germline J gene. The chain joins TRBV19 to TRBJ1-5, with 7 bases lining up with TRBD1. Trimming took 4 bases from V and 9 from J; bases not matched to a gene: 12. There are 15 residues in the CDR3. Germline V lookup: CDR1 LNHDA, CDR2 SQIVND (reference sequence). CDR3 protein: CASSKVLGTAGPQHF. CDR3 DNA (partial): TGTGCCAGTAGTAAAGTACTCGGGACAGCGGGGCCC. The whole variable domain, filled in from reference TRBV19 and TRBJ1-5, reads DGGITQSPKYLFRKEGQNVTLSCEQNLNHDAMYWYRQDPGQGLRLIYYSQIVNDFQKGDIAEGYSVSREKKESFPLTVTSAQKNPTAFYLCASSKVLGTAGPQHFGDGTRLSIL.

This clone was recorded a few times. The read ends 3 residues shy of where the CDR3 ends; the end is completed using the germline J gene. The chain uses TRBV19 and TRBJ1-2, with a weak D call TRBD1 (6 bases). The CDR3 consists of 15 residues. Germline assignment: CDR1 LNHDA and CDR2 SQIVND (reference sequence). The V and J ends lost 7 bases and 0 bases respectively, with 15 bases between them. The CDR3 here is CASTNVGASNYGYTF. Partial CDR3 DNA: TGTGCCAGTACCAATGTGGGGGCCTCTAACTATGGC.

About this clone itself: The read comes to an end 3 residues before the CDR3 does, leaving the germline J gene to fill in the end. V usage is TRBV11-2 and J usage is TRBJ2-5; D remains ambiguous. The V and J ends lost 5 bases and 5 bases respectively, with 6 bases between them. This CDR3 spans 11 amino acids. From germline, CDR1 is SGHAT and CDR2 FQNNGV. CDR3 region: CASSLSETQYF. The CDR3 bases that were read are TGTGCCAGCAGCCTTAGTGAGACC.

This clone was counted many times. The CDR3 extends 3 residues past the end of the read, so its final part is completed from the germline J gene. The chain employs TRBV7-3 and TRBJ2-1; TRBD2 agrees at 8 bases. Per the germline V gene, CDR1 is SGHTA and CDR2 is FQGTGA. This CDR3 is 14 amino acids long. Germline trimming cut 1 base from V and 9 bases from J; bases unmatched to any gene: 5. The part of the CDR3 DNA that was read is TGTGCCAGCAGCTTAAACCGGGAGGGGATTGAG. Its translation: CASSLNREGIE. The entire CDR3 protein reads CASSLNREGIEQFF. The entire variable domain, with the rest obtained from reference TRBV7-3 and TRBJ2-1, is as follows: GAGVSQTPSNKVTEKGKYVELRCDPISGHTALYWYRQSLGQGPEFLIYFQGTGAADDSGLPNDRFFAVRPEGSVSTLKIQRTERGDSAVYLCASSLNREGIEQFFGPGTRLTVL.

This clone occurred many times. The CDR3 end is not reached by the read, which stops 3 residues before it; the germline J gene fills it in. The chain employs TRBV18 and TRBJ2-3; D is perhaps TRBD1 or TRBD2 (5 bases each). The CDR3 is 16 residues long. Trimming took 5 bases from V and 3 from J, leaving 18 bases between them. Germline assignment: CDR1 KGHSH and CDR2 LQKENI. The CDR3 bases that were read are TGTGCCAGCTCAAAGAGTCGGCAGGGAGCAACAGATACG. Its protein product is CASSKSRQGATDT. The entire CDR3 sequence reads CASSKSRQGATDTQYF. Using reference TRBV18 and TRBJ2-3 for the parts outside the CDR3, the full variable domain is NAGVMQNPRHLVRRRGQEARLRCSPMKGHSHVYWYRQLPEEGLKFMVYLQKENIIDESGMPKERFSAEFPKEGPSILRIQQVVRGDSAAYFCASSKSRQGATDTQYFGPGTRLTVL.